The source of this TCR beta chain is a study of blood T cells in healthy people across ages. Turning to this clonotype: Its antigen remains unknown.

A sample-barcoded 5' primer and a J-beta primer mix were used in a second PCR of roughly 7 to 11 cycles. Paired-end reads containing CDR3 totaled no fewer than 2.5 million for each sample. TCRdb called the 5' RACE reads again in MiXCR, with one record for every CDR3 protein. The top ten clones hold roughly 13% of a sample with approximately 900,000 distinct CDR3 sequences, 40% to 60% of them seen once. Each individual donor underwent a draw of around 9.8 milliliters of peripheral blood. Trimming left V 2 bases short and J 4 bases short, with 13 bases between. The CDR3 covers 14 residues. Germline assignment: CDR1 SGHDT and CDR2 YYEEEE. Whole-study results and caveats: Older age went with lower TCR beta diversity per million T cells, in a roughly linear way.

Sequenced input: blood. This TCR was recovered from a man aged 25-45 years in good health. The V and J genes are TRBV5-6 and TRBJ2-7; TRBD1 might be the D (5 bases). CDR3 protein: CASSFLSDSYEQYF. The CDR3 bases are TGTGCCAGCAGCTTCCTCTCAGACAGTTACGAGCAGTACTTC.